These T cell receptor beta chains were read from a single sample in a study of OX40 agonist ivuxolimab in advanced cancers. TCRdb's table, derived via immunoSEQ multiplex PCR, lists solely in-frame clones and lacks some. The sample has about 48,000 clones; around 84% are singletons. The specimen was CD4+ or CD8+ T cells sorted from blood, collected in a trial of the OX40 agonist ivuxolimab. The receptors originated from an adult with an advanced solid tumor such as melanoma, head and neck, liver or kidney cancer. CDR3s include the opening cysteine and the closing phenylalanine or tryptophan. D genes are given only for firm matches. The listing skips clone size in some rows; elsewhere it reads once, few, many or a size class.

>TRBJ2-3|NA|TRBV2|NA
TGTGCCAGCGGACCGTCCCCCCAGCAGTATTTT
CASGPSPQQYF
>TRBJ2-2|NA|TRBV6-5|NA
TGTGCCAGCAGTTACTCGCGTCGGAACACCGGGGAGCTGTTTTTT
CASSYSRRNTGELFF
>TRBJ2-1|NA|TRBV10-1|NA
TGCGCCAGTACCCGGAGGCCCGAAGAGGTCGGGCCAATCGATGAGCAGTTCTTC
CASTRRPEEVGPIDEQFF
>TRBJ2-2|NA|TRBV27|NA
TGTGCCAGCAGTTTCGGGAGCACCACCGGGGAGCTGTTTTTT
CASSFGSTTGELFF
>TRBJ1-2|NA|TRBV29-1|TRBD1
TGCAGCGTGGAGGGGACAGAACTAAACTATGGCTACACCTTC
CSVEGTELNYGYTF
>TRBJ1-5|once|TRBV28|NA
TGTGCCAGCAGTTTTGTGGACCATAGCAATCAGCCCCAGCATTTT
CASSFVDHSNQPQHF
>TRBJ1-2|NA|TRBV5-4|NA
TGTGCCAGCAGCTTGGAAGGATATGGAGACGGCTACACCTTC
CASSLEGYGDGYTF
>TRBJ1-1|NA|TRBV19|NA
TGTGCCAGTAGTATTCTTCGGGGGAACACTGAAGCTTTCTTT
CASSILRGNTEAFF
>TRBJ1-5|NA|TRBV28|NA
TGTGCCAGCATGCGGGGGGATCAGCCCCAGCATTTT
CASMRGDQPQHF
>TRBJ1-6|NA|TRBV25-1|NA
TGTGCCAGCAGTGAATCCTATAATTCACCCCTCCACTTT
CASSESYNSPLHF
>TRBJ1-5|NA|TRBV30|NA
TGTGCCTGGGGGGAGGGGTCCGGGCAGCCCCAGCATTTT
CAWGEGSGQPQHF
>TRBJ2-7|NA|TRBV28|NA
TGTGCCAGCTACAGCAAGGGCTCCCAAAGCTCCTACGAGCAGTACTTC
CASYSKGSQSSYEQYF
>TRBJ1-1|NA|TRBV6-6|NA
TGTGCCAGCAGTTCCCTCAGGAACACTGAAGCTTTCTTT
CASSSLRNTEAFF
>TRBJ2-5|NA|TRBV29-1|NA
TGCAGCGTTGAAGGAGGGAGCGAGACCCAGTACTTC
CSVEGGSETQYF
>TRBJ2-7|once|TRBV28|NA
TGTGCCAGCAGTTGGCAGGCCTCCTACGAGCAGTACTTC
CASSWQASYEQYF
>TRBJ1-6|NA|TRBV15|NA
TGTGCCACCAGCAGAGATCGGGCAGGGCGAACAGGATCACCCCTCCACTTT
CATSRDRAGRTGSPLHF
>TRBJ2-4|NA|TRBV19|NA
TGTGCCAGTAGTGGGGGCCTCGGGAACATTCAGTACTTC
CASSGGLGNIQYF
>TRBJ2-1|NA|TRBV9|TRBD2
TGTGCCAGCAGCGTAGTCACGGGAGGGAATTACAATGAGCAGTTCTTC
CASSVVTGGNYNEQFF
>TRBJ2-5|NA|TRBV5-6|NA
TGTGCCAGCAGGCAAGACAGCGGCCAAGAGACCCAGTACTTC
CASRQDSGQETQYF
>TRBJ1-5|few|TRBV6-5|NA
TGTGCCAGCAGCCTAAGAGGGAATCAGCCCCAGCATTTT
CASSLRGNQPQHF
>TRBJ2-1|NA|TRBV18|TRBD2
TGTGCCAGCTCACCCGGGGGGGGTGATGGCAATGAGCAGTTCTTC
CASSPGGGDGNEQFF
>TRBJ1-3|NA|TRBV5-1|TRBD1
TGCGCCAGCAGCTTGGGACAGGGGTTTGGAAACACCATATATTTT
CASSLGQGFGNTIYF
>TRBJ1-5|NA|TRBV18|TRBD1
TGTGCCAGCTCACCAGGACAGGCCGGCAATCAGCCCCAGCATTTT
CASSPGQAGNQPQHF
>TRBJ2-1|NA|TRBV19|NA
TGTGCCAGTAGTATAGGTGCAAGGCAGTTCTTC
CASSIGARQFF
>TRBJ2-1|NA|TRBV6-1|NA
TGTGCCAGCAGTGAGACTTTGTTGGGCAGCTACAATGAGCAGTTCTTC
CASSETLLGSYNEQFF
>TRBJ2-5|NA|TRBV28|NA
TGTGCCAGCAGCCAAAGTGGACCCTCCAAAGAGACCCAGTACTTC
CASSQSGPSKETQYF
>TRBJ1-5|NA|TRBV30|NA
TGTGCCTGGAGTCTAGGGGCCTATAGCAATCAGCCCCAGCATTTT
CAWSLGAYSNQPQHF
>TRBJ2-3|few|TRBV7-9|NA
TGTGCCAGCAGCCCGGGGGAGAGATTCACAGATACGCAGTATTTT
CASSPGERFTDTQYF
>TRBJ2-3|NA|TRBV7-6|NA
TGTGCCAGCAGTGTCACAGATACGCAGTATTTT
CASSVTDTQYF
>TRBJ2-7|NA|TRBV5-1|NA
TGCGCCAGCAGCTCCACTAACTACGAGCAGTACTTC
CASSSTNYEQYF
>TRBJ2-5|NA|TRBV11-3|TRBD2
TGTGCCAGCAGCCCCAATAGCGGGAGGGTCCAAGAGACCCAGTACTTC
CASSPNSGRVQETQYF
>TRBJ2-3|NA|TRBV28|TRBD2
TGTGCCACACAACCCCGAGGTAGCGGGGGGACAGATACGCAGTATTTT
CATQPRGSGGTDTQYF
>TRBJ2-1|NA|TRBV30|TRBD1
TGTGCCTGGACTTCCGGGACAGGGGGCTACAATGAGCAGTTCTTC
CAWTSGTGGYNEQFF
>TRBJ1-2|NA|TRBV28|NA
TGTGCCAGCAGTTCGCAAGACTATAACTATGGCTACACCTTC
CASSSQDYNYGYTF
>TRBJ2-1|NA|TRBV14|NA
TGTGCCAGCAGCCAAGATCGGTGGGGGCCTACGGGGTCGAATGAGCAGTTCTTC
CASSQDRWGPTGSNEQFF
>TRBJ2-7|NA|TRBV2|NA
TGTGCCAGCAAGACTAGGAATGAGCAGTACTTC
CASKTRNEQYF
>TRBJ1-1|NA|TRBV6-6|TRBD1
TGTGCCAGCAGCTTAGGACAGGGGGCTTTGGACACTGAAGCTTTCTTT
CASSLGQGALDTEAFF
>TRBJ2-3|NA|TRBV27|TRBD2
TGTGCCAGCAGTTTATTGTCACTAGCGGGGTCATTAACAGATACGCAGTATTTT
CASSLLSLAGSLTDTQYF
>TRBJ2-1|few|TRBV30|NA
TGTGCCTTCCTAGTCTCCTATAACAATGAGCAGTTCTTC
CAFLVSYNNEQFF
>TRBJ1-2|NA|TRBV28|NA
TGTGCCAGCAGTTTATTAGACTATGGCTACACCTTC
CASSLLDYGYTF
>TRBJ2-3|NA|TRBV7-9|TRBD2
TGTGCCAGCAGCTTCTACACTAGCGGGGGCACAGATACGCAGTATTTT
CASSFYTSGGTDTQYF
>TRBJ2-5|NA|TRBV5-1|TRBD2
TGCGCCAGCAGCTTGGAAGCGGGAGGGGAGGAAGAGACCCAGTACTTC
CASSLEAGGEEETQYF
>TRBJ1-1|NA|TRBV6-1|NA
TGTGCCAGCACTCTGAACACTGAAGCTTTCTTT
CASTLNTEAFF
>TRBJ2-1|NA|TRBV5-4|TRBD2
TGTGCCAGCAGCTTGGATAGCGGGAGGTACTACAATGAGCAGTTCTTC
CASSLDSGRYYNEQFF
>TRBJ1-1|NA|TRBV19|NA
TGTGCCAGTAGTTTGGCCCACGGGGGTCTGAGCACTGAAGCTTTCTTT
CASSLAHGGLSTEAFF
>TRBJ1-1|NA|TRBV29-1|NA
TGCAGCGTTGAAGCGGAGGGAAGTAGTACTGAAGCTTTCTTT
CSVEAEGSSTEAFF
>TRBJ2-3|NA|TRBV13|NA
TGTGCCAGCAGTCCAACGGCCTCAGATACGCAGTATTTT
CASSPTASDTQYF